Presented here are 17 T cell receptor beta chains from one specimen sequenced in a study of sequential checkpoint blockade in melanoma. Sequenced by immunoSEQ multiplex PCR; TCRdb stores in-frame clones only, minus some. In the table there are 18,000 or so clones, roughly 72% of which are singletons. As for treatment: randomized to nivolumab then ipilimumab (arm A) or the reverse (arm B). The specimen comprised CD8+ T cells sorted from blood (inferred from file names), sampled from a patient given nivolumab and ipilimumab in sequence. The receptors were gathered from a human donor with melanoma.

The rearrangement joins TRBV5-1 to TRBJ2-7; tentative D call: TRBD1 (5 bases). The CDR3 runs to 14 residues. Germline V gene lookup returns CDR1 SGHRS and CDR2 YFSETQ. The germline V and J ends were trimmed by 4 bases and 0 bases, with 11 bases remaining between them. The DNA of the CDR3 is TGCGCCAGCAGCATTGCGACAGCCTCCTACGAGCAGTACTTC. This codes for CASSIATASYEQYF.

The chain joins TRBV6-5 to TRBJ1-1; the match to TRBD1 covers 8 bases. The CDR3 covers 15 residues. Trimming at V came to 0 bases and at J to 5 bases, leaving 5 bases not matched to a gene. From germline, CDR1 is MNHEY and CDR2 SVGAGI. This chain's CDR3 is CASSYSQGASTEAFF. Here the CDR3 DNA reads TGTGCCAGCAGTTACTCGCAGGGGGCAAGTACTGAAGCTTTCTTT.

The CDR3 DNA is TGTGCCAGCAGTTCCCGACTAGCGGGGGACCTCTCCTACGAGCAGTACTTC. It yields the protein CASSSRLAGDLSYEQYF. The rearrangement joins TRBV27 to TRBJ2-7; TRBD2 agrees at 12 bases. Germline values: CDR1 MNHEY, CDR2 SMNVEV (reference sequence). Trimming took 4 bases from V and 0 from J; bases not matched to a gene: 7. The CDR3 totals 17 residues.

This chain joins TRBV2 and TRBJ2-7; D ambiguous. This CDR3 is 15 amino acids long. The V end was cut by 3 bases, the J end by 5 bases, with 17 bases between. The germline V gene encodes CDR1 SNHLY and CDR2 FYNNEI. As DNA, the CDR3 is TGTGCCAGCAGTGAGCTTCTTACTCTTTCTGACGAGCAGTACTTC. Its protein is CASSELLTLSDEQYF.

The V gene is TRBV7-9, the J gene TRBJ2-2, with 7 bases aligning to TRBD2. Germline trimming cut 5 bases from V and 4 bases from J; bases unmatched to any gene: 7. CDR3 size: 15 residues. Germline V gene data show CDR1 as SEHNR and CDR2 as FQNEAQ (reference sequence). The CDR3 nucleotides are TGTGCCAGCAGCCCAACTGCGGGGGTCACCGGGGAGCTGTTTTTT. As protein: CASSPTAGVTGELFF.

CDR3: CASRGSSRAYEQYF. The CDR3 DNA is TGTGCCAGCAGGGGGTCCTCGCGGGCTTACGAGCAGTACTTC. The chain joins TRBV27 to TRBJ2-7, with D maybe TRBD2 (5 bases). With 6 bases removed from V and 4 bases from J, the gap between germline ends came to 16 bases. Germline CDR1 MNHEY, CDR2 SMNVEV (reference sequence). The CDR3 has 14 residues.

The rearrangement uses TRBV11-1 and TRBJ1-1; the D is unclear. The CDR3 has 14 residues. V shed 3 bases and J shed 4 bases, with 12 bases lying between them. CDR1 and CDR2 from the germline V gene are SGHAT and FQDESV (reference sequence). The CDR3 bases are TGTGCCAGCAGCTTCAGTAGAGGGAGCACTGAAGCTTTCTTT. As protein: CASSFSRGSTEAFF.

This clone was observed a handful of times. The genes are TRBV4-2 and TRBJ2-7; D gene uncertain. Germline V CDR1 and CDR2: LGHNA, YNFKEQ. The CDR3 runs 15 residues. V gave up 3 bases and J gave up 0 bases, with 12 bases separating them. CDR3 protein: CASSQERDSSYEQYF. Here the CDR3 DNA reads TGTGCCAGCAGCCAGGAGCGTGACTCCTCCTACGAGCAGTACTTC.

This clone came up a few times. The chain is built from TRBV4-1 and TRBJ1-1; TRBD1 matches at 12 bases. Germline V gene sequence: CDR1 MGHRA, CDR2 YSYEKL. The CDR3 consists of 15 residues. V lost 0 bases and J lost 8; bases outside the gene matches: 4. CDR3 coding DNA: TGCGCCAGCAGCCAAGATAGGGGACAGGGGGCAGAAGCTTTCTTT. Residues: CASSQDRGQGAEAFF.

CDR3 region: CASSTYRDRETEAFF. The DNA of the CDR3 is TGTGCCAGTAGTACTTACCGGGACAGGGAGACTGAAGCTTTCTTT. This chain uses TRBV19 with TRBJ1-1; 9 bases are shared with TRBD1. Germline trimming cut 4 bases from V and 5 bases from J; bases unmatched to any gene: 8. CDR1 is LNHDA, CDR2 SQIVND, per germline (reference sequence). The CDR3 consists of 15 residues.

This chain links TRBV7-9 with TRBJ1-5; 9 bases are a match to TRBD1. The CDR3 is made up of 15 amino acids. In germline, CDR1 is SEHNR, CDR2 FQNEAQ (reference sequence). V shed 5 bases, J shed 3 bases, and the junction held 5 bases outside the gene matches. CDR3 region: CASSPGQGINQPQHF. CDR3 in DNA: TGTGCCAGCAGCCCCGGACAGGGGATCAATCAGCCCCAGCATTTT.

The V call is TRBV7-9, the J call TRBJ2-7, with a weak D call TRBD1 (6 bases). The germline V gene has CDR1 SEHNR and CDR2 FQNEAQ (reference sequence). Trimming pared 5 bases from V and 4 bases from J, leaving 12 bases between. The CDR3 sequence is 13 residues long. CDR3 sequence reads: CASSPEGEYEQYF. In nucleotides, the CDR3 is TGTGCCAGCAGCCCCGAGGGGGAATACGAGCAGTACTTC.

The rearrangement uses TRBV5-4 and TRBJ2-7, with D hard to call. The length of the CDR3 is 13 residues. Germline loops: CDR1 SGHNT, CDR2 YYREEE (reference sequence). V was cut by 4 bases and J by 3 bases, with 11 bases left in between. This CDR3 reads CASSDSMLYEQYF. The CDR3 nucleotides are TGTGCCAGCAGCGATAGCATGCTCTACGAGCAGTACTTC.

This sequence joins TRBV29-1 and TRBJ1-4, with 7 nucleotides matching TRBD1. Germline CDR1 and CDR2: SQVTM and ANQGSEA. Losses at the gene ends were 6 bases for V and 7 bases for J; bases not matched to a gene: 8. CDR3 size: 13 residues. The CDR3 DNA reads as TGCAGCGTCGTCGGGACAGTCGGTGAAAAACTGTTTTTT. This sequence encodes CSVVGTVGEKLFF. The variable domain in full, with the rest retrieved from reference TRBV29-1 and TRBJ1-4, is SAVISQKPSRDICQRGTSLTIQCQVDSQVTMMFWYRQQPGQSLTLIATANQGSEATYESGFVIDKFPISRPNLTFSTLTVSNMSPEDSSIYLCSVVGTVGEKLFFGSGTQLSVL.

The chain links TRBV12-5 to TRBJ1-1, with D perhaps TRBD1 (6 bases). Trimming took off 5 bases at V and 4 bases at J, with 14 bases between the two ends. CDR1 and CDR2 (germline): LGHNT, FRNRAP. The CDR3 totals 14 residues. The DNA of the CDR3 is TGTGCTAGTGGTCCATACAGGGAGGGCACTGAAGCTTTCTTT. It codes for CASGPYREGTEAFF.

This chain connects TRBV27 to TRBJ2-7, with D tentatively TRBD2 (5 bases). Trimming shortened V by 5 bases and J by 3 bases, and 17 bases separated the two germline ends. This CDR3 region has 15 residues. Per the germline V gene, CDR1 is MNHEY and CDR2 is SMNVEV (reference sequence). This chain's CDR3 is CASSPRDPLFYEQYF. CDR3 DNA: TGTGCCAGCAGTCCCCGGGATCCGCTTTTCTACGAGCAGTACTTC.

This clone was seen a single time. V gene TRBV4-2 combines with J gene TRBJ2-5, with 7 bases identical to TRBD2. Per the germline V gene, CDR1 is LGHNA and CDR2 is YNFKEQ. CDR3 length: 14 amino acids. Unmatched junction bases numbered 8, after V lost 0 bases and J lost 10 bases. CDR3 nucleotides: TGTGCCAGCAGCCAAGAGGTTGACGGGGAGGGCCAGTACTTC. It translates to CASSQEVDGEGQYF.